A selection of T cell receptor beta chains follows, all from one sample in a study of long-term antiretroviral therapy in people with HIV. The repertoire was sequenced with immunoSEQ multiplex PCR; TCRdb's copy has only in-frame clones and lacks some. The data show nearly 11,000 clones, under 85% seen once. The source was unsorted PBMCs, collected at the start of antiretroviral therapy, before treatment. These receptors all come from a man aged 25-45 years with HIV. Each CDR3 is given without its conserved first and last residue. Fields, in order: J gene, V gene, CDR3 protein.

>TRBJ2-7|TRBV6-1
ASSEGNGVQDLSYEQY
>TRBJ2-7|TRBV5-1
ASSLFGGQTYEQY
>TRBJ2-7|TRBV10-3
AISTTAYEQY
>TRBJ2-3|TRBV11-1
ASSSWRGSGDTQY
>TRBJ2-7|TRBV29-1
SAGEGYEQY
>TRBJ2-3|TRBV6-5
ASTRDRVDTQY
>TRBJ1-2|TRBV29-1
SVRRQPDGYT
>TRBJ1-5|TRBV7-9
ASSQGGGAQPQH
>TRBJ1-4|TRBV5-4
ASSLGTGPRKLF
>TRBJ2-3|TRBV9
ASSGGRLSTDTQY
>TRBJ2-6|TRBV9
ASSVTGYGANVLT
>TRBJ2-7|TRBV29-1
SAGSGSHPYEQY
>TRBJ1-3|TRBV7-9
ASSSTASGNTIY
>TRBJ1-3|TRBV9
ASSVGGGNTIY
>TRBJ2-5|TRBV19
ASMGQGSFQETQY
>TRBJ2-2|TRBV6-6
AIPRTDANTGELF
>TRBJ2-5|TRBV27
ASSSTRAGGNQETQY
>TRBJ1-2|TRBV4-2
ASMSTGFDGYT
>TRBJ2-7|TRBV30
ATDRGGDEQY
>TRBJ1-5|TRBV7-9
ASSLGAGPGEPQH
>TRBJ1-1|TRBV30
AWNNQGGTEAF
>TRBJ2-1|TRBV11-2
ASSSAYNEQF
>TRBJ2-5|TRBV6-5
ASSYAVTGGGETQY
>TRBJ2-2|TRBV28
ASSFTRFRTGELF
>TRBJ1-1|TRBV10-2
ASSVAGNTEAF
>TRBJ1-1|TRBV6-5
ASSYRGPRSPEAF
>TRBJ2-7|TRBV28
ASSVQGRGGEQY
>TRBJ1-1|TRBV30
AWSGVNTEAF
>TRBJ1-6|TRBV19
ASSTDRTYSPLH
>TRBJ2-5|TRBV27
ASSLRGQGGETQY
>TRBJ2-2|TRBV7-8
ASSLVGSNTGELF
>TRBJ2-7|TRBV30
AWSTISSLWGNGEQY
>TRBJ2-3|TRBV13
ASSSPRGEDTDTQY
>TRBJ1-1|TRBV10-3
AISESYGTEAF
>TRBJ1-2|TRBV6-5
ASRPQDRGAGGYT
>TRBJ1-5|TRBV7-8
ASSLALGQGIQPQH
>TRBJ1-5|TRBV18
ASSLGGFQPQH
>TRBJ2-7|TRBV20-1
SASDHEQY
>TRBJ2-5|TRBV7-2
ASSLEYRYQETQY
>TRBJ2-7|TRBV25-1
ASSEGNRLLEQY